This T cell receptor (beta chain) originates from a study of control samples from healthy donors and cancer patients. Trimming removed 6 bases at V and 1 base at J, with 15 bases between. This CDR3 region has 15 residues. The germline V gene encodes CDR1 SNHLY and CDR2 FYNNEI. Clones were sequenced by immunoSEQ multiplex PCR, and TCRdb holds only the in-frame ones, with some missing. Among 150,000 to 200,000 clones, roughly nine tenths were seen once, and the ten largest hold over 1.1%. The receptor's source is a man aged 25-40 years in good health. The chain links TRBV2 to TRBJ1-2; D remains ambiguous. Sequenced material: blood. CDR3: CASSPYGGFNYGYTF. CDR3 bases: TGTGCCAGCAGCCCTTATGGAGGCTTTAACTATGGCTACACCTTC.